A single sample gave rise to the 25 T cell receptor beta chains below, sequenced in a study of low-dose radiotherapy and immunotherapy resistance in tumors. Time point described: after trial treatment. Documented treatment: LDRT plus nivolumab, ipilimumab, low-dose cyclophosphamide and aspirin (RACIN trial). Primers used for first-strand cDNA, a TRAV- and TRBV-specific set, covered both alpha and beta chains. The authors amplified TCRs for 20 PCR cycles with a constant-region primer and a V-primer adapter. TCRdb re-analysed the reads in MiXCR, keeping a single row per CDR3 protein. The sample records 95,000 to 100,000 distinct CDR3 sequences, about 20% being singletons. The sequences come from PBMCs, collected after low-dose radiotherapy plus immunotherapy. The receptor source for this set is a male donor with prostate cancer.

In its sample, this clonotype was seen many times. J is TRBJ1-6 and V is TRBV20-1; maybe TRBD1 (6 bases). The V and J ends lost 2 bases and 6 bases respectively, with 14 bases between them. The CDR3 extends over 15 amino acids. The germline V gene has CDR1 DFQATT and CDR2 SNEGSKA (reference sequence). As DNA, the CDR3 is TGCAGTGCTAGACCCAACAGGGTTGCTAATTCACCCCTCCACTTT. This translates into CSARPNRVANSPLHF.

A word on this clonotype: This may be a read error, as it is one base from a much larger clone. CDR3 DNA sequence: TGTGCCAGCAGCGGCGTTTGGGGCCTGAGTCAGCCCCAGCATTTT. It encodes CASSGVWGLSQPQHF. The rearrangement joins TRBV14 to TRBJ1-5; tentatively, D is TRBD1 (5 bases). Between the trimmed V and J ends, which lost 5 bases and 6 bases, there was a span of 17 bases. From germline, CDR1 is SGHDN and CDR2 FVKESK. The CDR3 contains 15 residues.

This clonotype came up many times. CDR3 in amino acids: CASRGGDSYEQYF. The CDR3 DNA follows: TGTGCCTCACGGGGCGGCGATTCCTACGAGCAGTACTTC. V and J are TRBV12-3 or TRBV12-4 and TRBJ2-7; D might be TRBD1 or TRBD2, each matching 5 bases. The V gene lost 11 bases and the J gene lost 1 base, with 15 bases spanning the gap. The CDR3 totals 13 residues.

CDR3 sequence: CASRAGSYEQYF. CDR3 bases: TGTGCCAGCAGGGCCGGCTCCTACGAGCAGTACTTC. The genes are TRBV5-6 and TRBJ2-7; D unclear. The CDR3 contains 12 residues. V lost 5 bases and J 0 bases, leaving 6 bases between the germline ends. The V gene's germline CDR1 is SGHDT and CDR2 YYEEEE.

The chain carries TRBV4-3 and TRBJ2-3, with TRBD2 matching over 8 bases. Germline-derived CDR1 and CDR2 are LGHNA and YSLEER. The V and J ends lost 1 base and 3 bases, in that order; junction bases with no gene match: 0. This CDR3 spans 14 amino acids. The CDR3 nucleotides are TGCGCCAGCAGCCAAGCGGGAGGGACAGATACGCAGTATTTT. This sequence encodes CASSQAGGTDTQYF.

This clonotype was counted many times. The gene calls are TRBV10-3 and TRBJ2-7, with D possibly being TRBD1 (5 bases). The CDR3 runs to 13 residues. V was clipped by 3 bases and J by 7 bases, with 13 bases between them. CDR1 is ENHRY, CDR2 SYGVKD, per germline. For the CDR3, the DNA is TGTGCCATCAGTGAACAGGATTTGGGAGAGCAGTACTTC. This sequence encodes CAISEQDLGEQYF.

This clonotype came up many times. The V and J genes are TRBV19 and TRBJ2-3; TRBD1 agrees at 8 bases. This CDR3 has 13 amino acids. Unmatched junction bases numbered 8, after V lost 9 bases and J lost 6 bases. Germline values: CDR1 LNHDA, CDR2 SQIVND (reference sequence). Here the CDR3 reads CASQGALADTQYF. CDR3 nucleotides: TGTGCCAGCCAGGGGGCATTAGCGGATACGCAGTATTTT.

This clonotype was recorded at least ten times. CDR3: CASSLPEDRGFEKLFF. The CDR3, as DNA: TGTGCCAGCAGCTTACCTGAGGACAGGGGGTTCGAAAAACTGTTTTTT. The rearrangement uses TRBV7-9 and TRBJ1-4; 10 bases map to TRBD1. CDR3 length: 16 amino acids. CDR1 is SEHNR, CDR2 FQNEAQ, per germline (reference sequence). Germline trimming cut 2 bases from V and 8 bases from J; bases unmatched to any gene: 8.

The chain carries TRBV6-2 or TRBV6-3 and TRBJ2-2; 15 bases are a match to TRBD2. This CDR3 is built from 15 residues. V trimming: 5 bases; J trimming: 6 bases; junction bases outside the gene matches: 1. CDR1 and CDR2 (germline): MNHEY, SVGEGT. The CDR3 protein is CASSGLAGGPGELFF. The CDR3 DNA follows: TGTGCCAGCAGTGGACTAGCGGGGGGGCCCGGGGAGCTGTTTTTT.

This clonotype was observed at least ten times. The chain has TRBV19 and TRBJ1-5; 7 bases map to TRBD1. V shed 9 bases and J 7 bases; nucleotides not matched to a gene: 6. The length of the CDR3 is 12 residues. Germline-derived CDR1 and CDR2 are LNHDA and SQIVND (reference sequence). DNA for the CDR3: TGTGCCAGCCAACAGGGGACCCAGCCCCAGCATTTT. This encodes CASQQGTQPQHF.

This clonotype was recorded at least ten times. The chain couples TRBV10-3 to TRBJ2-7; D remains ambiguous. CDR3 size: 14 residues. Germline loops: CDR1 ENHRY, CDR2 SYGVKD. V was pared by 2 bases and J by 1 base, with 9 bases between. The CDR3 DNA reads as TGTGCCATCAGTGAGCAGGCAAAGTCCTACGAGCAGTACTTC. Protein: CAISEQAKSYEQYF.

This clonotype was seen many times. The chain combines TRBV12-3 or TRBV12-4 with TRBJ2-3; TRBD1 is a possible D gene (7 bases). V was shortened by 6 bases and J by 6 bases, with 19 bases between the two germline ends. The CDR3 is 15 residues long. The CDR3: CASSPIGGGPDTQYF. CDR3 DNA sequence: TGTGCCAGCAGCCCCATCGGAGGGGGCCCCGATACGCAGTATTTT.

The genes are TRBV5-1 and TRBJ2-2; TRBD2 matches 7 bases. With V trimmed by 4 bases and J by 0 bases, 9 bases remained unmatched. The CDR3 totals 17 residues. Germline CDR1 is SGHRS and CDR2 is YFSETQ. The CDR3 sequence: CASSPPRSGANTGELFF. CDR3 nucleotides: TGCGCCAGCAGCCCCCCCCGGAGCGGGGCGAACACCGGGGAGCTGTTTTTT.

CDR3 in amino acids: CASSYNPDSSINYGYTF. The CDR3 DNA sequence: TGTGCCAGCAGCTATAACCCGGACAGCTCTATCAACTATGGCTACACCTTC. The chain combines TRBV11-2 with TRBJ1-2; TRBD1 might be the D (6 bases). V lost 4 bases, J lost 2 bases, and 20 bases lay in between. The CDR3 spans 17 residues. The V gene's germline CDR1 is SGHAT and CDR2 FQNNGV. The variable domain in full, completed from reference TRBV11-2 and TRBJ1-2, reads EAGVAQSPRYKIIEKRQSVAFWCNPISGHATLYWYQQILGQGPKLLIQFQNNGVVDDSQLPKDRFSAERLKGVDSTLKIQPAKLEDSAVYLCASSYNPDSSINYGYTFGSGTRLTVV.

This clonotype was counted many times. The chain links TRBV6-2 or TRBV6-3 to TRBJ2-3; D is possibly TRBD2 (6 bases). The V and J ends lost 6 bases and 2 bases respectively, with 15 bases between them. The CDR3 spans 15 residues. Germline assignment: CDR1 MNHEY and CDR2 SVGEGT. The chain's CDR3 is CASRGTGGPTDTQYF. The CDR3 nucleotides read TGTGCCAGCAGGGGGACCGGGGGACCCACAGATACGCAGTATTTT.

This clonotype showed up many times. As DNA, the CDR3 is TGTGCCAGCAGCGTAGACACCGGAAACACCATATATTTT. Residues: CASSVDTGNTIYF. The chain links TRBV9 to TRBJ1-3; the D is unclear. Germline V lookup: CDR1 SGDLS, CDR2 YYNGEE. CDR3 length equals 13 residues. With 0 bases removed from V and 4 bases from J, the gap between germline ends came to 5 bases.

For this clonotype: A read error is likely here: a far larger clone is one base away. The CDR3 sequence: CASSETSGAYNEQFF. The CDR3 nucleotides are TGTGCCAGCAGCGAAACTAGCGGGGCCTACAATGAGCAGTTCTTC. The chain couples TRBV6-6 to TRBJ2-1; 10 nucleotides match TRBD2. The CDR3 loop spans 15 amino acids. Germline loops: CDR1 MNHNY, CDR2 SVGAGI (reference sequence). Germline trimming cut 6 bases from V and 2 bases from J; bases unmatched to any gene: 4.

This clonotype is a singleton in its sample. The CDR3, as DNA: TGTGCCAGCAGTACGGCCCGTATACTAGCGGGGGGCCCCCTTGGGGTGCAGTTCTTC. It yields the protein CASSTARILAGGPLGVQFF. The chain joins TRBV2 to TRBJ2-1, with 12 bases identical to TRBD2. The CDR3 runs to 19 residues. Trimming took 5 bases from V and 12 from J; bases not matched to a gene: 23. Germline CDR1 SNHLY, CDR2 FYNNEI.

This clonotype occurred many times. The genes are TRBV6-2 or TRBV6-3 and TRBJ1-2, with D uncertain. CDR1 and CDR2 from the germline V gene are MNHEY and SVGEGT. V lost 7 bases and J 0 bases, leaving 6 bases between the germline ends. This CDR3 contains 12 residues. The DNA for the CDR3 is TGTGCCAGCACGGGAGCTAACTATGGCTACACCTTC. Translation gives CASTGANYGYTF.

This clonotype was found many times. The chain combines TRBV20-1 with TRBJ2-7; 8 bases are a match to TRBD1. This CDR3 region has 15 residues. Germline CDR1 and CDR2: DFQATT and SNEGSKA (reference sequence). Trimming took 3 bases from V and 1 from J; bases not matched to a gene: 8. The CDR3 is CSARPPGQVSYEQYF. In DNA form, the CDR3 reads TGCAGTGCTAGGCCCCCGGGACAGGTGTCCTACGAGCAGTACTTC.

This clonotype was seen once. It is likely a read error: a sequence one base away is far more abundant. The chain has TRBV4-3 and TRBJ1-4; a possible D gene is TRBD1 (6 bases). Per the germline V gene, CDR1 is LGHNA and CDR2 is YSLEER. The CDR3 runs 15 residues. CDR3 sequence: CTSSQESGGNEKLFF. For the CDR3, the DNA is TGCACCAGCAGCCAAGAATCTGGGGGCAATGAAAAACTGTTTTTT.

This clonotype occurred many times. The chain recombines TRBV6-5 with TRBJ2-7; D possibly uses TRBD1 or TRBD2 (5 bases each). V shed 5 bases and J shed 2 bases, with 13 bases lying between them. The germline gives CDR1 MNHEY, CDR2 SVGAGI. The CDR3 spans 14 residues. Written as DNA, the CDR3 is TGTGCCAGCAGTCCACCGGGACGGACCTACGAGCAGTACTTC. Its translation: CASSPPGRTYEQYF.

This clonotype appeared many times. The gene calls are TRBV20-1 and TRBJ1-1, with D perhaps matching TRBD1 (5 bases). Germline CDR1 DFQATT, CDR2 SNEGSKA (reference sequence). This CDR3 has 16 residues. V lost 0 bases, J lost 0 bases, and 14 bases lay in between. The CDR3 DNA reads TGCAGTGCTAGAGATCCCAGGGACGGCCTGAACACTGAAGCTTTCTTT. Its protein is CSARDPRDGLNTEAFF.

This clonotype appeared many times. J is TRBJ2-6 and V is TRBV12-3 or TRBV12-4; 8 bases are shared with TRBD1. The trim removed 4 bases at V and 0 bases at J, leaving 2 bases unmatched. This CDR3 is 16 amino acids long. CDR3 bases: TGTGCCAGCAGTTCGACAGGGGCCTCTGGGGCCAACGTCCTGACTTTC. Translating it yields CASSSTGASGANVLTF.

This clonotype was seen only a few times. The V gene is TRBV7-8, the J gene TRBJ2-2; no clear D gene. V dropped 8 bases and J dropped 6 bases, with 7 bases sitting between them. Germline V gives CDR1 SGHVS, CDR2 FQNEAQ. The CDR3 spans 11 residues. CDR3 DNA sequence: TGTGCCAGCGGTATGGCCGGGGAGCTGTTTTTT. Protein sequence: CASGMAGELFF.